The clone carrying this TCR beta chain was seen just once. Its antigen remains unidentified. The data originate from a study of cytomegalovirus exposure and HLA in healthy donors. The study, taken as a whole, reports: Later analysis demonstrated an association between a missense DCLRE1C variant and TCR beta V- and J-gene trimming. Later analysis showed most CMV-associated TCR beta chains appearing HLA-restricted.

Primers included in the PCR were 60 Vbeta and 13 Jbeta primers. Measured with immunoSEQ multiplex PCR; TCRdb has only the in-frame clones, and not every one. Of some 150,000 clones listed, 60% to 85% are singletons. This clonotype was obtained from a middle-aged woman in good health and CMV-seronegative. Material: PBMCs.

CDR3 residues: CASSQEQEFRPFF. In DNA form, the CDR3 reads TGCGCCAGCAGCCAGGAACAGGAATTTCGACCCTTTTTT. The chain recombines TRBV4-1 with TRBJ1-4, with a tentative D call TRBD1 (5 bases). Germline CDR1 MGHRA, CDR2 YSYEKL. This CDR3 has 13 residues. Trimming shortened V by 3 bases and J by 17 bases, and 19 bases separated the two germline ends.